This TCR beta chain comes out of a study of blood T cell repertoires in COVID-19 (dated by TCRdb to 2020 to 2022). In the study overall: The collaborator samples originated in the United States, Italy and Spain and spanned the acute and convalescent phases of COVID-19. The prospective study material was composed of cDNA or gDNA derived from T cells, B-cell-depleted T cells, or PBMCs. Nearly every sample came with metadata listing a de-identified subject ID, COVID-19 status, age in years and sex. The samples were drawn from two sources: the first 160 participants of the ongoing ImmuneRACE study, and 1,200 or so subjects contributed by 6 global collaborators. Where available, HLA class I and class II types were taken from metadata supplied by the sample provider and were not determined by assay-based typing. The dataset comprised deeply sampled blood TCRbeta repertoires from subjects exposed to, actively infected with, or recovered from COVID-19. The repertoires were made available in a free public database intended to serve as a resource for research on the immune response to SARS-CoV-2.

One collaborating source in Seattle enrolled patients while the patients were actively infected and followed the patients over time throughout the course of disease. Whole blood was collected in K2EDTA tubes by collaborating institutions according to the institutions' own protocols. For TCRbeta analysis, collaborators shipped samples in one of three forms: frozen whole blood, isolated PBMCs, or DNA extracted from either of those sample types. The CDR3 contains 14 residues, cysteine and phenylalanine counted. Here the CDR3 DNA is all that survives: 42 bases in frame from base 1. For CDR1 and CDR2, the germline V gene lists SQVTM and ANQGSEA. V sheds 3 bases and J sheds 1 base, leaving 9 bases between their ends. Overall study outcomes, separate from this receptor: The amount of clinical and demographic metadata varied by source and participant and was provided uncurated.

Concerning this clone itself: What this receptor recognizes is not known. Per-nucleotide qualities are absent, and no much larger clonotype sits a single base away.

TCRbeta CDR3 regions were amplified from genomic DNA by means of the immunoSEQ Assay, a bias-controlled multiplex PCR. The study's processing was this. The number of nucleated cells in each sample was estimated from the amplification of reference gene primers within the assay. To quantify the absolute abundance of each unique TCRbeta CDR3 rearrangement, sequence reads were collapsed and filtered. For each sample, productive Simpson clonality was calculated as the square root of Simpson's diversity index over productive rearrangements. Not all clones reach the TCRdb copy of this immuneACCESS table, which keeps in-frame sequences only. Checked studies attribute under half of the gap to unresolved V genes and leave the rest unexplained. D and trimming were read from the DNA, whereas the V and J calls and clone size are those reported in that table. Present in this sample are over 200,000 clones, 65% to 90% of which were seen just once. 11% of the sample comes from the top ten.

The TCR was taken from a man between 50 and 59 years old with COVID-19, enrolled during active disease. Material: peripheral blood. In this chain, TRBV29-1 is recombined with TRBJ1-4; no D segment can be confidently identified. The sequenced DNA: TGCAGCGTTGATCCTTCCGGAACTAATGAAAAACTGTTTTTT. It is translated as CSVDPSGTNEKLFF.